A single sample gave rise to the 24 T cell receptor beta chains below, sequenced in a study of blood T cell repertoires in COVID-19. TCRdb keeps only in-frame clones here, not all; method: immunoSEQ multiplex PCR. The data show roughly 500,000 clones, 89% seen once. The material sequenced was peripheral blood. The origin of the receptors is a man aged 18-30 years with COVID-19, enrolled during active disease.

The CDR3 nucleotides are TGTGCCAGCAGTTACTCAAGCACCACCGGGGAGCTGTTTTTT. Protein: CASSYSSTTGELFF. The chain carries TRBV6-5 and TRBJ2-2; D ambiguous. Trimming took off 0 bases at V and 4 bases at J, with 6 bases between the two ends. The CDR3 runs to 14 residues. Germline V CDR1 and CDR2: MNHEY, SVGAGI.

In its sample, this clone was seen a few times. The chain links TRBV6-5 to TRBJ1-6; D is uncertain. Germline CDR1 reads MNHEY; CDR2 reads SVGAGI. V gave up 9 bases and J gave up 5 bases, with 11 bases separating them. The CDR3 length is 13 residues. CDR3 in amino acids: CASNRGNNSPLHF. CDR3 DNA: TGTGCCAGTAATAGAGGAAATAATTCACCCCTCCACTTT.

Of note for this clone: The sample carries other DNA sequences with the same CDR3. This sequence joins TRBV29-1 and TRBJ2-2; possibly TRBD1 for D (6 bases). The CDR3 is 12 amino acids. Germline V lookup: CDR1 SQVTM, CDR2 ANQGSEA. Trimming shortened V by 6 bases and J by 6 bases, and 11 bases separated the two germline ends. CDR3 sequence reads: CSVATGAGELFF. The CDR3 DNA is TGCAGCGTGGCGACAGGCGCCGGGGAGCTGTTTTTT.

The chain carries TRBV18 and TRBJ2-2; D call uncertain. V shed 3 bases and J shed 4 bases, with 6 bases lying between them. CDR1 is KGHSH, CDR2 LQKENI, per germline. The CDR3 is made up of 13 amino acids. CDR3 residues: CASSPRVTGELFF. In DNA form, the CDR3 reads TGTGCCAGCTCACCTCGGGTCACCGGGGAGCTGTTTTTT. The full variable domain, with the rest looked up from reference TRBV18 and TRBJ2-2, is NAGVMQNPRHLVRRRGQEARLRCSPMKGHSHVYWYRQLPEEGLKFMVYLQKENIIDESGMPKERFSAEFPKEGPSILRIQQVVRGDSAAYFCASSPRVTGELFFGEGSRLTVL.

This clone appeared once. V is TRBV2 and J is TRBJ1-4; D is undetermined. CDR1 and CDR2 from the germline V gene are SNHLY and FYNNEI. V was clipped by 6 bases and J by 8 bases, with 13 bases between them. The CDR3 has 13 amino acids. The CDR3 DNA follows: TGTGCCAGCAGACAACTGGGAGGCGAAAAACTGTTTTTT. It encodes CASRQLGGEKLFF.

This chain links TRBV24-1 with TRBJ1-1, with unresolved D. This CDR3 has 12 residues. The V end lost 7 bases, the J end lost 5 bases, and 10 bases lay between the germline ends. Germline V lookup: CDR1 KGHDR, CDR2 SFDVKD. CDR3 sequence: CATRGGGTEAFF. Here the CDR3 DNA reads TGTGCCACCAGAGGTGGAGGGACTGAAGCTTTCTTT.

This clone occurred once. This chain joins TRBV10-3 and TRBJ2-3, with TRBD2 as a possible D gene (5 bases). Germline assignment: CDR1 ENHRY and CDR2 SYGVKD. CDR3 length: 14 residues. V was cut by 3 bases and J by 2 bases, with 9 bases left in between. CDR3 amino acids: CAISDSEITDTQYF. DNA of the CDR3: TGTGCCATCAGTGATAGCGAGATCACAGATACGCAGTATTTT.

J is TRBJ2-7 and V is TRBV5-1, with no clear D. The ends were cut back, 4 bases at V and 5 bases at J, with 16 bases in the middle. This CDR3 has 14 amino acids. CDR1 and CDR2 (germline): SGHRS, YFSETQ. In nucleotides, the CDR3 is TGCGCCAGCAGCCTAGTTGCCAACACTAACGAGCAGTACTTC. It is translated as CASSLVANTNEQYF.

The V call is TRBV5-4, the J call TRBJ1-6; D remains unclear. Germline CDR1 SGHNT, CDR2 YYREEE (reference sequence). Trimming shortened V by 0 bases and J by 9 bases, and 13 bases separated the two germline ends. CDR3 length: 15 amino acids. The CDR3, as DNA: TGTGCCAGCAGCTTGGGCCCAACTGGCGGTTCACCCCTCCACTTT. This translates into CASSLGPTGGSPLHF.

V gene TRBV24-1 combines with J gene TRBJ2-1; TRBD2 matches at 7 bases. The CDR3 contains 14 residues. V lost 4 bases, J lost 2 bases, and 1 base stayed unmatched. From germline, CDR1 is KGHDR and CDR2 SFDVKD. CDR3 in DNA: TGTGCCACCAGTGAGGGAGGGCCCTACAATGAGCAGTTCTTC. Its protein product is CATSEGGPYNEQFF.

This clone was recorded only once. CDR3 protein: CASSLDGGSHNEQFF. The CDR3 nucleotides are TGCGCCAGCAGCTTAGACGGGGGGTCTCACAATGAGCAGTTCTTC. The V and J genes are TRBV5-1 and TRBJ2-1; 7 nucleotides agree with TRBD2. The CDR3 has 15 residues. V lost 2 bases, J lost 5 bases, and 7 bases stayed unmatched. Looked up from germline, CDR1 is SGHRS and CDR2 is YFSETQ.

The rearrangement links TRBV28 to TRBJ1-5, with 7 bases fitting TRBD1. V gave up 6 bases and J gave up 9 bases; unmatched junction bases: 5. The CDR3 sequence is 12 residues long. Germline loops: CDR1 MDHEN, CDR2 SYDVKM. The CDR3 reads CASSPGGWPQHF. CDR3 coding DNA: TGTGCCAGCAGCCCAGGGGGGTGGCCCCAGCATTTT.

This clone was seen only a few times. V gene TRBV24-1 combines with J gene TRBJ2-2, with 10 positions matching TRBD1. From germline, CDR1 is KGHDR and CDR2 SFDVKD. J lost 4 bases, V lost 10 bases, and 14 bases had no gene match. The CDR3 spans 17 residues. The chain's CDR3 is CATSFRDRGDGTGELFF. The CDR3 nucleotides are TGTGCCACTTCCTTCCGGGACAGGGGAGACGGCACCGGGGAGCTGTTTTTT.

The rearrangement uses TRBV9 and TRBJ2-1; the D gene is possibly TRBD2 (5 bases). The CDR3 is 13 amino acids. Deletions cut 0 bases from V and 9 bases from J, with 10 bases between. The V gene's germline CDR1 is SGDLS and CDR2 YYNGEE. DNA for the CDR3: TGTGCCAGCAGCGTAGATGAGGGTAGTGAGCAGTTCTTC. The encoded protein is CASSVDEGSEQFF.

CDR3 loop: CASSFEQITYNSPLHF. CDR3 nucleotide sequence: TGTGCCAGCAGCTTCGAACAGATCACCTATAATTCACCCCTCCACTTT. V and J are TRBV7-9 and TRBJ1-6; no clear D. The CDR3 sequence is 16 residues long. In germline, CDR1 is SEHNR, CDR2 FQNEAQ (reference sequence). Trimming pared 3 bases from V and 2 bases from J, leaving 11 bases between.

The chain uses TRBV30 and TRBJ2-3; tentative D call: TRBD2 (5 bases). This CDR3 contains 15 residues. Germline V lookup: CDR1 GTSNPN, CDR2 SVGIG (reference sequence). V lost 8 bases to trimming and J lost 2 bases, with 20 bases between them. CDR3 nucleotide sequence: TGTGCCACGGAGCAGATAGGGAGTCTCACAGATACGCAGTATTTT. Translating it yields CATEQIGSLTDTQYF.

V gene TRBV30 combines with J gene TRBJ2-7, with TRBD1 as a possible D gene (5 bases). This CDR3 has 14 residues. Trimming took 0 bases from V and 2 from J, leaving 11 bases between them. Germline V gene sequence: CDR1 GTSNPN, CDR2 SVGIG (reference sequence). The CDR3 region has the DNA TGTGCCTGGAGTGTAGGGGCAGGTCCCTACGAGCAGTACTTC. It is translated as CAWSVGAGPYEQYF.

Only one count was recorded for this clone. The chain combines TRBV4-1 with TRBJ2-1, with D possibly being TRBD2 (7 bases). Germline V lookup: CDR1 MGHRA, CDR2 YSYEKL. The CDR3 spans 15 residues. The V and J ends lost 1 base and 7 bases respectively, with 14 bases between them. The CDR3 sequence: CASSQGGGPWNEQFF. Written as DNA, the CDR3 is TGCGCCAGCAGCCAAGGGGGGGGGCCCTGGAATGAGCAGTTCTTC.

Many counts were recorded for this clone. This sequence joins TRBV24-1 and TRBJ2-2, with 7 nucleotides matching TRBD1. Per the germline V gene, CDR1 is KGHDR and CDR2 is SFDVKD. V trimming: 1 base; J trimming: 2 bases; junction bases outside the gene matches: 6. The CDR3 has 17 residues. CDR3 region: CATSDFGTARNTGELFF. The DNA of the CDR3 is TGTGCCACCAGTGATTTCGGGACAGCGCGTAACACCGGGGAGCTGTTTTTT.

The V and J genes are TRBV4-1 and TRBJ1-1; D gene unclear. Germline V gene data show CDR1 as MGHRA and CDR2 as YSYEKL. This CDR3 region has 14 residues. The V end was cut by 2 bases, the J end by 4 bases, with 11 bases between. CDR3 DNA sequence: TGCGCCAGCAGCCAACCTGGAGGAGGCACTGAAGCTTTCTTT. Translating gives CASSQPGGGTEAFF.

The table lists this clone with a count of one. CDR3 coding DNA: TGTGCCAGCAGCATCACTAGCGGGGGGGTTCAGCAGTTCTTC. Translated: CASSITSGGVQQFF. The V gene is TRBV7-2, the J gene TRBJ2-1; 13 bases line up with TRBD2. J gave up 11 bases and V 5 bases, and 6 bases lay outside the gene matches. Germline CDR1 SGHTA, CDR2 FQGNSA. The CDR3 is 14 residues long.

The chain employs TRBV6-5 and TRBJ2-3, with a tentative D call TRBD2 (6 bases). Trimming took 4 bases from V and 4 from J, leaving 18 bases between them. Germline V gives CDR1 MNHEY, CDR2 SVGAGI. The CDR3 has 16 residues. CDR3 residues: CASSSWVSGISDTQYF. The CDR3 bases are TGTGCCAGCAGTTCCTGGGTTAGCGGTATCTCAGATACGCAGTATTTT.

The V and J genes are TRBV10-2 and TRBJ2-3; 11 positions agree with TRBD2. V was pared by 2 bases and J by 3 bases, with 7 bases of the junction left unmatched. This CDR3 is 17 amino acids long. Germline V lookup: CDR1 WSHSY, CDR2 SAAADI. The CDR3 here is CASSETLTSGRTDTQYF. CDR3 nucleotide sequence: TGCGCCAGCAGTGAGACGCTTACTAGCGGGAGAACAGATACGCAGTATTTT.

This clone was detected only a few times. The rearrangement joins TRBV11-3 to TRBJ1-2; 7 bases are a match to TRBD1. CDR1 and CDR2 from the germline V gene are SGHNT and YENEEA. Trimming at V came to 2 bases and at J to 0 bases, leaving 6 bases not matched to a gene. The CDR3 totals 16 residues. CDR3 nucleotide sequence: TGTGCCAGCAGCTTATCGACAGGGACGTCTAACTATGGCTACACCTTC. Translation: CASSLSTGTSNYGYTF.